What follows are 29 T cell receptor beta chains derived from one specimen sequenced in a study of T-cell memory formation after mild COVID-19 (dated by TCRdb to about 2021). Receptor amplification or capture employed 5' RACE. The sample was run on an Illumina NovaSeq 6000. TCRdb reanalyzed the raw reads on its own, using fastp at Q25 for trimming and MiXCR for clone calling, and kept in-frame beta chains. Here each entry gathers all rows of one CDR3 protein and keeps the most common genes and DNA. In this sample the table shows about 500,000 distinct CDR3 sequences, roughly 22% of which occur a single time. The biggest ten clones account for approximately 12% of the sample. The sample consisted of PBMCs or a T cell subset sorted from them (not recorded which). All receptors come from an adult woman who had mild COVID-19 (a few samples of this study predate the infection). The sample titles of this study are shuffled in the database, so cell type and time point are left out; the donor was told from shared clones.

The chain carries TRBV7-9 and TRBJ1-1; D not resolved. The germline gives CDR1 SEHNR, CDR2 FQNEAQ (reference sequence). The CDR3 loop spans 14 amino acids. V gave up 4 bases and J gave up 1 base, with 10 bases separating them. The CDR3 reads CASSSRIPNTEAFF. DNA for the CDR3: TGTGCCAGCAGCTCCCGGATCCCGAACACTGAAGCTTTCTTT.

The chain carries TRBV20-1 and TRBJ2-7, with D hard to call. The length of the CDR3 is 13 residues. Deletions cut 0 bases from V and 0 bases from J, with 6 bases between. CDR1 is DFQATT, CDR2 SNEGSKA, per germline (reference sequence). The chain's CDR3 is CSAREANSYEQYF. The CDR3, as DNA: TGCAGTGCTAGAGAGGCGAACTCCTACGAGCAGTACTTC.

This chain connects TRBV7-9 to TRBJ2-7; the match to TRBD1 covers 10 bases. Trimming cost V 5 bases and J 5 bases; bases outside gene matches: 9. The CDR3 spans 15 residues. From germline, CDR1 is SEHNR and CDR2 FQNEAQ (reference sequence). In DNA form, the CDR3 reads TGTGCCAGCAGCCCCCGGGACAGGGGTCTCCACGAGCAGTACTTC. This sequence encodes CASSPRDRGLHEQYF.

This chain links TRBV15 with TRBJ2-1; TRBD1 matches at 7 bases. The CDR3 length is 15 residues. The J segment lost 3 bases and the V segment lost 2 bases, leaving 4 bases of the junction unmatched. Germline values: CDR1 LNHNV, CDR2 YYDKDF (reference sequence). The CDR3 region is CATSRRQGDYNEQFF. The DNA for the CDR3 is TGTGCCACCAGCAGACGCCAGGGGGACTACAATGAGCAGTTCTTC.

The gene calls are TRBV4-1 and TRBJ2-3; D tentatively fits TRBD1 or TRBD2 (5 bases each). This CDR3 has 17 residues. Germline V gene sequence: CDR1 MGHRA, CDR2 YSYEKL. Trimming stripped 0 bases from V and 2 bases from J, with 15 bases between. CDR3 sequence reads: CASSQDWARGVTDTQYF. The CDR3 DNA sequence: TGCGCCAGCAGCCAAGATTGGGCTAGAGGGGTCACAGATACGCAGTATTTT.

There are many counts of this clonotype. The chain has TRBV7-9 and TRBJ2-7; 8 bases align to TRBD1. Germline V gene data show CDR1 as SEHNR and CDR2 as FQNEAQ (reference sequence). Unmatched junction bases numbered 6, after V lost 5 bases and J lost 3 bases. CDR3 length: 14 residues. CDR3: CASSTEGQGYEQYF. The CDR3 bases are TGTGCCAGCAGCACAGAAGGACAGGGCTACGAGCAGTACTTC.

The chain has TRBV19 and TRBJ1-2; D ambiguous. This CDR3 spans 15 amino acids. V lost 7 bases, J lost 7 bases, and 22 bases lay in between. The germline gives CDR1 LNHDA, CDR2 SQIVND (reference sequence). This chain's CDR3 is CASTESAGIESGYTF. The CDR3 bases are TGTGCCAGTACCGAGTCCGCAGGTATTGAAAGTGGCTACACCTTC.

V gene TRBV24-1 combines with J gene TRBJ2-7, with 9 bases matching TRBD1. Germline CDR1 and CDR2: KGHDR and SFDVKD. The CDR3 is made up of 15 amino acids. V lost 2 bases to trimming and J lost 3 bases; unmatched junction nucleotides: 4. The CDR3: CATSDSGTGLYEQYF. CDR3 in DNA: TGTGCCACCAGTGATTCCGGGACAGGGCTCTACGAGCAGTACTTC.

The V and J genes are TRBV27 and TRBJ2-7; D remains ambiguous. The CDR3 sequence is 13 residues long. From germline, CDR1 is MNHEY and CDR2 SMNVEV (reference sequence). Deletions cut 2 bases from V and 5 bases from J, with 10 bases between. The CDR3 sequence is CASSLRWEDEQYF. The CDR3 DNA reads TGTGCCAGCAGTTTAAGGTGGGAAGACGAGCAGTACTTC.

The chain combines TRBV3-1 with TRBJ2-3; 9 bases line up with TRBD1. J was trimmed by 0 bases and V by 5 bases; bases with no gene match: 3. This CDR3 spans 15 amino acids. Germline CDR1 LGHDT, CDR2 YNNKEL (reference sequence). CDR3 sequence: CASSEGQGSTDTQYF. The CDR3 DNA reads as TGTGCCAGCAGCGAGGGACAGGGCAGCACAGATACGCAGTATTTT.

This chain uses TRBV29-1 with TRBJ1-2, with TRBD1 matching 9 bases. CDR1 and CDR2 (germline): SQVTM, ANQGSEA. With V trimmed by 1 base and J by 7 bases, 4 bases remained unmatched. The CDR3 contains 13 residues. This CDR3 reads CSVEGTGVGGYTF. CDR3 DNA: TGCAGCGTTGAAGGGACAGGGGTGGGTGGCTACACCTTC.

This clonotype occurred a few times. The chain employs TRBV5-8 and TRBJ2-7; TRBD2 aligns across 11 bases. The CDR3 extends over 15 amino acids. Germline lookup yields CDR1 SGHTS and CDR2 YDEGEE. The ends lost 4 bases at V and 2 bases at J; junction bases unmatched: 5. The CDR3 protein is CASSVRLAGTYEQYF. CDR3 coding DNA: TGTGCCAGCAGCGTTAGACTAGCGGGGACCTACGAGCAGTACTTC. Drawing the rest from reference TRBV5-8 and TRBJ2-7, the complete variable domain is EAGVTQSPTHLIKTRGQQATLRCSPISGHTSVYWYQQALGLGLQFLLWYDEGEERNRGNFPPRFSGRQFPNYSSELNVNALELEDSALYLCASSVRLAGTYEQYFGPGTRLTVT.

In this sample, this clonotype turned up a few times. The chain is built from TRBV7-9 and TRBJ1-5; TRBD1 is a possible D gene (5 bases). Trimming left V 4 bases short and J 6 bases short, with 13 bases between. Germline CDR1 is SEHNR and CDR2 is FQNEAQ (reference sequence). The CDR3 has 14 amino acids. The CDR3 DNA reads TGTGCCAGCAGCTCAGGGTCTGGAGGTCAGCCCCAGCATTTT. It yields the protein CASSSGSGGQPQHF.

The CDR3 sequence: CASSVSGGDEQYF. CDR3 coding DNA: TGTGCCAGTAGTGTGTCAGGTGGCGACGAGCAGTACTTC. J is TRBJ2-7 and V is TRBV19; D is uncertain. Trimming cost V 5 bases and J 5 bases, with 13 bases left between them. The CDR3 contains 13 residues. Germline CDR1 reads LNHDA; CDR2 reads SQIVND (reference sequence).

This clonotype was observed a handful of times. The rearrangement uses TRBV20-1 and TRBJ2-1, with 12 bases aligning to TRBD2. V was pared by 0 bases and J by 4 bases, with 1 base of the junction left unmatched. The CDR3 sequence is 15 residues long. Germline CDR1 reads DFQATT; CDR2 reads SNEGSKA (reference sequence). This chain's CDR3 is CSARELAGGYNEQFF. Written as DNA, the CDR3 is TGCAGTGCTAGAGAACTAGCGGGAGGTTACAATGAGCAGTTCTTC.

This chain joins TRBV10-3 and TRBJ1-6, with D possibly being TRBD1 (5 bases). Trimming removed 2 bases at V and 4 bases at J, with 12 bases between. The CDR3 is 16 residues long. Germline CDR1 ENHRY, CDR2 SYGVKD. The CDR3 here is CAISELSQVYNSPLHF. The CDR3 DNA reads TGTGCCATCAGTGAGCTCTCACAGGTGTATAATTCACCCCTCCACTTT.

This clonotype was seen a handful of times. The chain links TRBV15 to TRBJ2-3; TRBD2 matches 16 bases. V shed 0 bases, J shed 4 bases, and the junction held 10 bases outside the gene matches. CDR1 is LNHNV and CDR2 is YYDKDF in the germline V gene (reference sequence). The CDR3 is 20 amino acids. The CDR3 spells CATSRDRGTSGRALADTQYF. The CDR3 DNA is TGTGCCACCAGCAGAGATCGAGGGACTAGCGGGAGGGCCTTGGCAGATACGCAGTATTTT.

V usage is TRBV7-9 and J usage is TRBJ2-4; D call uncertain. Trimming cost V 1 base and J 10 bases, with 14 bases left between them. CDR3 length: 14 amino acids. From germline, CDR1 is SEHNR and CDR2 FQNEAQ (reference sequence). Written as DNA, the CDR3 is TGTGCCAGCAGCTTAGATCGGGCGGTTCGGATTCAGTACTTC. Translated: CASSLDRAVRIQYF. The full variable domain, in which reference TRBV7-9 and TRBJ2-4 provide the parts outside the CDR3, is DTGVSQNPRHKITKRGQNVTFRCDPISEHNRLYWYRQTLGQGPEFLTYFQNEAQLEKSRLLSDRFSAERPKGSFSTLEIQRTEQGDSAMYLCASSLDRAVRIQYFGAGTRLSVL.

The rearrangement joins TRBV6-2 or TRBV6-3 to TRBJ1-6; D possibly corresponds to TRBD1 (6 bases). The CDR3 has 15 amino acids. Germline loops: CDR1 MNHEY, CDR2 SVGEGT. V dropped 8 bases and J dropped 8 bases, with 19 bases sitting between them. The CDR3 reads CASAPKTGTDSPLHF. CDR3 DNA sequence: TGTGCCAGCGCACCGAAAACAGGGACCGATTCACCCCTCCACTTT.

The CDR3 DNA is TGCAGCGTTGACTCAGACACTAGCGGGTTCACTAGCACAGATACGCAGTATTTT. It codes for CSVDSDTSGFTSTDTQYF. This chain joins TRBV29-1 and TRBJ2-3, with 9 bases aligning to TRBD2. The germline CDR1 and CDR2 sequences are SQVTM and ANQGSEA. J gave up 0 bases and V 3 bases, and 13 bases lay outside the gene matches. The CDR3 sequence is 18 residues long.

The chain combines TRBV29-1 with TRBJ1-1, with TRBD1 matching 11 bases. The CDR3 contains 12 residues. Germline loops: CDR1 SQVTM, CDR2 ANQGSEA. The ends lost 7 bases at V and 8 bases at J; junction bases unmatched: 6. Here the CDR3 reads CSGYRDRGEAFF. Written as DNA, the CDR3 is TGCAGCGGATACCGGGACAGGGGGGAAGCTTTCTTT.

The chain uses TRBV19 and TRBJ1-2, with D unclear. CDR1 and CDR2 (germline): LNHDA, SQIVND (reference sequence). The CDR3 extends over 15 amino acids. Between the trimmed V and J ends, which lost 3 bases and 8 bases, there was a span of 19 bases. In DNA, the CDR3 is TGTGCCAGTAGTATTACCGTCGCCTCCGGCAGCGGCTACACCTTC. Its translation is CASSITVASGSGYTF.

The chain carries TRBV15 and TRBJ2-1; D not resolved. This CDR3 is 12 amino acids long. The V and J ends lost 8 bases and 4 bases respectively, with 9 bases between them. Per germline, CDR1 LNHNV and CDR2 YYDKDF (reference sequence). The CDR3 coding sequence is TGTGCCACCTCCTCGGTTTACAATGAGCAGTTCTTC. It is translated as CATSSVYNEQFF. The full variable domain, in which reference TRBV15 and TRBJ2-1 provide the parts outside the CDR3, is DAMVIQNPRYQVTQFGKPVTLSCSQTLNHNVMYWYQQKSSQAPKLLFHYYDKDFNNEADTPDNFQSRRPNTSFCFLDIRSPGLGDTAMYLCATSSVYNEQFFGPGTRLTVL.

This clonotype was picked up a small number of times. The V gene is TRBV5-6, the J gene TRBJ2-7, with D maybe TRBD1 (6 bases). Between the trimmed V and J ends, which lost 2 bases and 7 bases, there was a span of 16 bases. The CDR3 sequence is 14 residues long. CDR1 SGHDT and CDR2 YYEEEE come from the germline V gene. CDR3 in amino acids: CASSFVFGTPEQYF. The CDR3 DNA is TGTGCCAGCAGCTTCGTTTTTGGGACACCTGAGCAGTACTTC.

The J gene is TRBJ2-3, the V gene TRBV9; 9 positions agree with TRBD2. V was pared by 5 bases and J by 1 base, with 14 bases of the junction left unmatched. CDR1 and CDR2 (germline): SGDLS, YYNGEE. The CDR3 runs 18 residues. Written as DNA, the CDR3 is TGTGCCAGCAGGGCTGGTCTAGCGGGGACTTCTCGCACAGATACGCAGTATTTT. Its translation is CASRAGLAGTSRTDTQYF.

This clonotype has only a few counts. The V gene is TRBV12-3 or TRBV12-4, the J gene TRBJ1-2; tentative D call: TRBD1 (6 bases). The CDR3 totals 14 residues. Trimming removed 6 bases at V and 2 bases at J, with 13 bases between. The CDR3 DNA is TGTGCCAGCAGCTGGACAGACGGAAACTATGGCTACACCTTC. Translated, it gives CASSWTDGNYGYTF.

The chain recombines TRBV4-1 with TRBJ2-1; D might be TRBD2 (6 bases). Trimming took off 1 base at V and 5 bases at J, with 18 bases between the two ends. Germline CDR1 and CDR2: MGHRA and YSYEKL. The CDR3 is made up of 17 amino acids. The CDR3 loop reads CASSQVRAGIRHNEQFF. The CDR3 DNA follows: TGCGCCAGCAGCCAAGTGCGCGCGGGGATACGACACAATGAGCAGTTCTTC.

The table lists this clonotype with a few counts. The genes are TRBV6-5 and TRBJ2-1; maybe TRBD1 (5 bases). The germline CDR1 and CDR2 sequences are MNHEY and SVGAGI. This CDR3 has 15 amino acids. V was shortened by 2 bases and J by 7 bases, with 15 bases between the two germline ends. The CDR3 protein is CASSYDPRGANEQFF. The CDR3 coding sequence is TGTGCCAGCAGTTACGATCCAAGGGGCGCAAATGAGCAGTTCTTC.

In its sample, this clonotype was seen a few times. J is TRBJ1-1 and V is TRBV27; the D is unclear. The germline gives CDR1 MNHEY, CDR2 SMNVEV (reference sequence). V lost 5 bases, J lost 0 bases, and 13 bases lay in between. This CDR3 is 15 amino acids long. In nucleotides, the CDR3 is TGTGCCAGCAGTCCGCCGACATGGATGAACACTGAAGCTTTCTTT. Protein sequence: CASSPPTWMNTEAFF.